These 2 T cell receptor beta chains originate from one sample sequenced in a study of T cells after yellow fever vaccination. Using its own MiXCR run on the 5' RACE reads, TCRdb lists one record per CDR3 protein. The sample lists about 170,000 distinct CDR3 sequences, approximately 9.9% occurring once. The sample was CD8+ T cells sorted from PBMCs, taken 15 days after the yellow fever booster vaccination. The receptor source for this set is a man aged 18 to 29 who received the YFV17D yellow fever vaccine.

V gene TRBV11-1 combines with J gene TRBJ2-1; D not certain. The germline gives CDR1 SGHAT, CDR2 FQDESV (reference sequence). Trimming stripped 6 bases from V and 4 bases from J, with 25 bases between. The CDR3 runs 18 residues. The CDR3 DNA reads TGTGCCAGCAGGGGGTGGGCAGCACACCCATCAGTATACAATGAGCAGTTCTTC. Residues: CASRGWAAHPSVYNEQFF.

In this sample, this clonotype turned up many times. V gene TRBV3-1 combines with J gene TRBJ2-2; TRBD1 aligns across 9 bases. The germline gives CDR1 LGHDT, CDR2 YNNKEL (reference sequence). The V segment lost 4 bases and the J segment 1 base; nucleotides outside the gene matches: 4. CDR3 size: 16 residues. CDR3 loop: CASSLNRGQNTGELFF. The CDR3 DNA follows: TGTGCCAGCAGCCTAAACAGGGGGCAGAACACCGGGGAGCTGTTTTTT.